The source of this T cell receptor (beta chain) is a study of T cell clusters in autoimmune cytopenias. Each sample's input was roughly 270 ng genomic DNA, some 38,000 genome equivalents. The CDR3 length is 15 residues. CDR1 and CDR2 (germline): MNHEY, SVGAGI. Multiplex touch-down PCR amplified TRB using TRB-A and TRB-B pools in one tube. From the multiplex PCR reads, TCRdb lists one entry per CDR3 protein and no DNA. The specimen's table records over 6,500 distinct CDR3 sequences. These data were also reused for a study on T cell repertoires in aging, cancer and after chemotherapy. In that study: Donor ages fell into six groups from 30 or younger up to 70 or older. Clear clonal overlap appeared across healthy donor samples taken over several months to years. Immunological memory after chemotherapy cannot be judged from the repertoire data.

The sample comprised peripheral blood. The receptor comes from a human donor in good health. The chain employs TRBV6-5 and TRBJ2-7; the D call of TRBD1 rests on TCRdb alone, since no DNA is present to check it. The CDR3 protein is CASRDTEFLIGRQYF.